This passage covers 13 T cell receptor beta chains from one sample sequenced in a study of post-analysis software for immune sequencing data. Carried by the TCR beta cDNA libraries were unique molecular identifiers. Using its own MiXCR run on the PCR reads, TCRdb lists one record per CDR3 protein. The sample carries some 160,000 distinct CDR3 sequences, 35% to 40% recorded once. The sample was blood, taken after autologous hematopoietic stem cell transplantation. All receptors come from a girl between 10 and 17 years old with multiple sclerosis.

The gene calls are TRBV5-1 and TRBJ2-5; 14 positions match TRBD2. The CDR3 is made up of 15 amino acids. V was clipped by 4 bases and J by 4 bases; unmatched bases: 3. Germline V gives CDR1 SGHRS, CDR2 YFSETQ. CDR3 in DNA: TGCGCCAGCAGCGCGGGGACTAGCGGGAGAGAGACCCAGTACTTC. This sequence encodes CASSAGTSGRETQYF.

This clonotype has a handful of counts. CDR3 region: CASSDSGSSYNEQFF. In DNA, the CDR3 is TGTGCCAGCAGCGATAGCGGTAGCTCCTACAATGAGCAGTTCTTC. The V gene is TRBV5-4, the J gene TRBJ2-1; TRBD2 is a possible D gene (6 bases). V lost 4 bases to trimming and J lost 0 bases, with 11 bases between them. The CDR3 sequence is 15 residues long. CDR1 and CDR2 from the germline V gene are SGHNT and YYREEE (reference sequence).

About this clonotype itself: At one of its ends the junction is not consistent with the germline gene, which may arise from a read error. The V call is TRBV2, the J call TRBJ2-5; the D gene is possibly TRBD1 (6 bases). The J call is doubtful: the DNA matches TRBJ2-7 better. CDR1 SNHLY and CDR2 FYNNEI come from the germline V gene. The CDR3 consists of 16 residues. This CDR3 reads CASRRSADRFSHEQYF. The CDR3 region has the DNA TGTGCCAGCAGGCGCAGTGCGGACAGATTCTCCCACGAGCAGTACTTC.

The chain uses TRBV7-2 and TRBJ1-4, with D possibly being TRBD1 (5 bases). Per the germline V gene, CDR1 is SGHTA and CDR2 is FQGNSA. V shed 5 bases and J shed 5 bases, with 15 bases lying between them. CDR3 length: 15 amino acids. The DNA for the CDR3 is TGTGCCAGCAGCCAAGCGAGGGGAGTGAATGAAAAACTGTTTTTT. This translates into CASSQARGVNEKLFF.

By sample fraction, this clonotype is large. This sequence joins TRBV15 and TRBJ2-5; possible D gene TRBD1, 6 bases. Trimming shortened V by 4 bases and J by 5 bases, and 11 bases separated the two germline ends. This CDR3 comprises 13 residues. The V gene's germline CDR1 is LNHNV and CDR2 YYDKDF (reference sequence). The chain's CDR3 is CATSKIGGETQYF. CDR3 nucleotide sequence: TGTGCCACCAGCAAAATAGGGGGTGAGACCCAGTACTTC.

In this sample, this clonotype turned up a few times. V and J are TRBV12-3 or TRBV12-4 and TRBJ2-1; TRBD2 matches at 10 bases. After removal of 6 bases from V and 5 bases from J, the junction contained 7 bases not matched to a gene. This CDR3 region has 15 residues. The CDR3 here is CASSALGLANNEQFF. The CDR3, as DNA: TGTGCCAGCAGCGCCCTGGGACTAGCGAACAATGAGCAGTTCTTC.

The CDR3 nucleotides are TGTGCCAGCAGTGCCACAGGGGCCACTGAAGCTTTCTTT. It encodes CASSATGATEAFF. The rearrangement uses TRBV6-5 and TRBJ1-1; 7 nucleotides match TRBD1. The CDR3 sequence is 13 residues long. Germline CDR1 and CDR2: MNHEY and SVGAGI. The trim removed 5 bases at V and 4 bases at J, leaving 4 bases unmatched.

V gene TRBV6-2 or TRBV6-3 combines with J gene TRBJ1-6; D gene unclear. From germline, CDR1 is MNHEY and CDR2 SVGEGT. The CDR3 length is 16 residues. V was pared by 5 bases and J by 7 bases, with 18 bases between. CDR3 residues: CASSTSRSNGNSPLHF. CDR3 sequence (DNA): TGTGCCAGCAGTACTTCTCGTTCCAACGGGAATTCACCCCTCCACTTT.

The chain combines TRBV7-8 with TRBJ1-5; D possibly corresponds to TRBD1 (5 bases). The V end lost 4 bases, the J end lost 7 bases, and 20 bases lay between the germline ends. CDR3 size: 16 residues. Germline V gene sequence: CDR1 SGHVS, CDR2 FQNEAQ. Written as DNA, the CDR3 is TGTGCCAGCAGCTCAGGAACCAGGGTCCAAGGGCAGCCCCAGCATTTT. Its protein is CASSSGTRVQGQPQHF. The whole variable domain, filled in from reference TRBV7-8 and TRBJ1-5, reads GAGVSQSPRYKVAKRGQDVALRCDPISGHVSLFWYQQALGQGPEFLTYFQNEAQLDKSGLPSDRFFAERPEGSVSTLKIQRTQQEDSAVYLCASSSGTRVQGQPQHFGDGTRLSIL.

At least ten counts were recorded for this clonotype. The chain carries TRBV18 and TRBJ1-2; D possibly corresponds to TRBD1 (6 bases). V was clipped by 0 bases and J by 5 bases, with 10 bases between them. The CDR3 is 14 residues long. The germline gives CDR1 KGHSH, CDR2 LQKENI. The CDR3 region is CASSPPDSQYGYTF. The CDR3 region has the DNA TGTGCCAGCTCACCACCGGACAGTCAATATGGCTACACCTTC.

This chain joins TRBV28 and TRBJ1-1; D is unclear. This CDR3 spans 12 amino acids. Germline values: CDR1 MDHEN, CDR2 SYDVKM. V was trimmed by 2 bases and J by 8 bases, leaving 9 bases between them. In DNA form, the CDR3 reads TGTGCCAGCAGTTTAGTGGGTAGGGAAGCTTTCTTT. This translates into CASSLVGREAFF.

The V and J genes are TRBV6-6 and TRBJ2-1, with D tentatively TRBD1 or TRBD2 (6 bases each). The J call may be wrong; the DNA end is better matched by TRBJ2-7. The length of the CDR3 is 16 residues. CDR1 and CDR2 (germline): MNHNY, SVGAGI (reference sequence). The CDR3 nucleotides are TGTGCCAGCAACCCAACCAGGGGCGGGGAGACAAATGAGCAGTACTTC. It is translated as CASNPTRGGETNEQYF.

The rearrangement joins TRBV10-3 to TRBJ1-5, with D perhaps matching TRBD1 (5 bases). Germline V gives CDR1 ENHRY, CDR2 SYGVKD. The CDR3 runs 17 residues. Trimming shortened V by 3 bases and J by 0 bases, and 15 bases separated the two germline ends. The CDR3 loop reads CAISDVQEPYSNQPQHF. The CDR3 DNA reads TGTGCCATCAGTGACGTACAGGAACCTTATAGCAATCAGCCCCAGCATTTT.